A single sample is the source of the 9 T cell receptor beta chains below, sequenced in a study of T cell clonotyping in hematopoietic cell transplantation. Profiling relied on immunoSEQ multiplex PCR, and the TCRdb table lists in-frame clones only, not all of them. The sample shows some 19,000 clones, around three quarters of them seen only once. Time point meaning: recipient sample about 28 days before transplant, after cytoreduction. The sequencing here drew on peripheral blood mononuclear cells, taken before stem cell transplant. Receptors originate from a man in his 60s with acute myeloid leukemia. Some clones in this sample may be carry-over from other donors' samples.

V usage is TRBV30 and J usage is TRBJ1-5; no clear D. Germline assignment: CDR1 GTSNPN and CDR2 SVGIG (reference sequence). V was trimmed by 2 bases and J by 7 bases, leaving 12 bases between them. The CDR3 spans 13 residues. The CDR3 protein is CAWSSGGLQPQHF. The CDR3 bases are TGTGCCTGGAGTTCCGGCGGGCTCCAGCCCCAGCATTTT.

The rearrangement uses TRBV2 and TRBJ1-6; D gene unclear. V dropped 10 bases and J dropped 8 bases, with 12 bases sitting between them. This CDR3 has 12 residues. CDR1 is SNHLY, CDR2 FYNNEI, per germline. The CDR3 reads CATKGGDSPLHF. For the CDR3, the DNA is TGTGCCACCAAAGGAGGTGATTCACCCCTCCACTTT.

This sequence joins TRBV21-1 and TRBJ1-5; the table's TRBD1 call for D was not verified on the DNA. TRBV21-1 constitutes a pseudogene. The CDR3 extends over 15 amino acids. This CDR3 is CASTGGQENNQPQHF. In nucleotides, the CDR3 is TGTGCCAGCACCGGGGGACAGGAAAACAATCAGCCCCAGCATTTT.

As DNA, the CDR3 is TGCGCCAGCAGCCACGGACAGGGGGGTGAGACCCAGTACTTC. It codes for CASSHGQGGETQYF. The gene calls are TRBV4-3 and TRBJ2-5; 10 bases line up with TRBD1. Per germline, CDR1 LGHNA and CDR2 YSLEER. CDR3 length equals 14 residues. Germline trimming cut 3 bases from V and 5 bases from J; bases unmatched to any gene: 3.

The rearrangement uses TRBV2 and TRBJ1-3; unclear D gene. Trimming pared 3 bases from V and 0 bases from J, leaving 6 bases between. The germline gives CDR1 SNHLY, CDR2 FYNNEI. There are 14 residues in the CDR3. The CDR3: CASSEYFSGNTIYF. CDR3 coding DNA: TGTGCCAGCAGTGAGTACTTCTCTGGAAACACCATATATTTT.

The rearrangement joins TRBV10-3 to TRBJ2-5; D not resolved. Deletions cut 0 bases from V and 4 bases from J, with 6 bases between. The CDR3 spans 13 residues. Germline CDR1 is ENHRY and CDR2 is SYGVKD. CDR3 sequence: CAISESTRETQYF. In DNA form, the CDR3 reads TGTGCCATCAGTGAGTCGACGAGAGAGACCCAGTACTTC.

V and J are TRBV7-2 and TRBJ1-4; D is uncertain. From germline, CDR1 is SGHTA and CDR2 FQGNSA. The CDR3 consists of 14 residues. The V end was cut by 2 bases, the J end by 4 bases, with 8 bases between. The chain's CDR3 is CASSLIRDNEKLFF. CDR3 DNA sequence: TGTGCCAGCAGCTTAATCAGAGATAATGAAAAACTGTTTTTT.

This clone was recorded a few times. CDR3: CASSPPTVTAPRNTIYF. The DNA for the CDR3 is TGTGCCAGCAGTCCGCCGACAGTTACCGCTCCTCGGAACACCATATATTTT. This chain uses TRBV28 with TRBJ1-3; D possibly corresponds to TRBD1 (5 bases). V lost 5 bases and J 7 bases, leaving 24 bases between the germline ends. The CDR3 spans 17 residues. Germline assignment: CDR1 MDHEN and CDR2 SYDVKM.

DNA for the CDR3: TGTGCAGGGGCTAGCGGGGAAAAGACCCAGTACTTC. It codes for CAGASGEKTQYF. This chain uses TRBV30 with TRBJ2-5; 9 nucleotides agree with TRBD2. This CDR3 contains 12 residues. Germline V gives CDR1 GTSNPN, CDR2 SVGIG (reference sequence).